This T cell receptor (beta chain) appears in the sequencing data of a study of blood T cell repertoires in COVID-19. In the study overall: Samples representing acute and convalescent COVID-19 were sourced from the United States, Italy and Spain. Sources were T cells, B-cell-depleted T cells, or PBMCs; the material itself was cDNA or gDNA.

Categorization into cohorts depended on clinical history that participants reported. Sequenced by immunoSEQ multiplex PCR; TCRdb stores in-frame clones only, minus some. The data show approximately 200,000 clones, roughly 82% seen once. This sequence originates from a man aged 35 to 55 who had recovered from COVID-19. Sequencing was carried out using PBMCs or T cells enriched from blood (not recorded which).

CDR3 bases: TGCAGTGCTAGTGTCGATGCGGATGTCGCCGGAAACACCATATATTTT. The encoded protein is CSASVDADVAGNTIYF. The gene calls are TRBV20-1 and TRBJ1-3, with unresolved D. The CDR3 is made up of 16 amino acids. CDR1 DFQATT and CDR2 SNEGSKA come from the germline V gene (reference sequence). Trimming removed 3 bases at V and 4 bases at J, with 19 bases between.